This TCR beta chain is drawn from a study of shared T cell receptors in the human thymus. Germline CDR1 is SNHLY and CDR2 is FYNNEI. This CDR3 comprises 14 residues. Trimming at V came to 10 bases and at J to 7 bases, leaving 11 bases not matched to a gene. This table comes from immunoSEQ multiplex PCR, and its TCRdb copy is limited to in-frame clones, with some not included. Here the sample spans about 710,000 clones, over 75% being singletons. These data also featured in a second study, about human thymus T cells. That investigation notes: The donor group consisted of healthy Finnish infants who were having corrective surgery for congenital heart defects. Thymus was obtained from resections taken during corrective heart surgery. Among unrelated individuals, related research reported thymic repertoires that overlapped highly.

The chain recombines TRBV2 with TRBJ2-4, with TRBD1 matching over 9 bases. Specimen: thymocytes. This receptor was identified in a boy in the first two years of life with a congenital heart defect. In DNA form, the CDR3 reads TGTGCCATTCGTAACCGGGACAGGGAGAACATTCAGTACTTC. This codes for CAIRNRDRENIQYF.